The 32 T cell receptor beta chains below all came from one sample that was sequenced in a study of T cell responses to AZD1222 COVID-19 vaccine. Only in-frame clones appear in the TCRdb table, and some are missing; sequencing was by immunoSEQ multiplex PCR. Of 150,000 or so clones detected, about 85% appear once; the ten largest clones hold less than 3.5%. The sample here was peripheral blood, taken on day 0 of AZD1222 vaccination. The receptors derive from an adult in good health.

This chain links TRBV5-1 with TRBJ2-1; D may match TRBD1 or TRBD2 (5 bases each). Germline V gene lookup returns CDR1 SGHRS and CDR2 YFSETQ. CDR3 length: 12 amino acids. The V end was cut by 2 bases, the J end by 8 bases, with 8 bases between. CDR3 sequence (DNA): TGCGCCAGCAGCTTTCGGGGCGATGAGCAGTTCTTC. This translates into CASSFRGDEQFF.

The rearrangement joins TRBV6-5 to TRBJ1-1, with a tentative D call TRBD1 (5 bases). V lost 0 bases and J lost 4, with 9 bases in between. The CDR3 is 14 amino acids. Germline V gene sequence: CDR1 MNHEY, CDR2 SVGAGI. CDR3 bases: TGTGCCAGCAGTTACTCCGGGGGTCGCACTGAAGCTTTCTTT. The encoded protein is CASSYSGGRTEAFF.

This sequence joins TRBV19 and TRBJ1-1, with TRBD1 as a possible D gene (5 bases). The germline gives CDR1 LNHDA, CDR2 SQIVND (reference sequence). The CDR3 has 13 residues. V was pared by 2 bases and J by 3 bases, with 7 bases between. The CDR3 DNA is TGTGCCAGTAGTATAAAAGGGGACACTGAAGCTTTCTTT. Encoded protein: CASSIKGDTEAFF.

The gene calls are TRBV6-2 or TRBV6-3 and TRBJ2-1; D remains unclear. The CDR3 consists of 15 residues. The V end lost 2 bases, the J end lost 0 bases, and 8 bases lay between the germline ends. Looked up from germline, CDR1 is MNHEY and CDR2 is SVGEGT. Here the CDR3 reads CASSYEMGSYNEQFF. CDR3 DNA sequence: TGTGCCAGCAGTTACGAGATGGGCTCCTACAATGAGCAGTTCTTC.

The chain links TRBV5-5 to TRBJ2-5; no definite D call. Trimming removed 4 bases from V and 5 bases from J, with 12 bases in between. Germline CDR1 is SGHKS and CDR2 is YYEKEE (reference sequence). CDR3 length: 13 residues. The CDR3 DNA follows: TGTGCCAGCAGCCCGGGTCAGAGGGAGACCCAGTACTTC. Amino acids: CASSPGQRETQYF.

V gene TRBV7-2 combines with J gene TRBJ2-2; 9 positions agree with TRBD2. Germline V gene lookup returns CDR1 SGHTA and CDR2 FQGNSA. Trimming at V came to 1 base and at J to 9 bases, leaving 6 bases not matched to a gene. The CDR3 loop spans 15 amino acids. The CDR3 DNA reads TGTGCCAGCAGCTTAGGTCTAGCGGGGATCCGGGAGCTGTTTTTT. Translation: CASSLGLAGIRELFF. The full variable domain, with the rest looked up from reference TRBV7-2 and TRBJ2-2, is GAGVSQSPSNKVTEKGKDVELRCDPISGHTALYWYRQSLGQGLEFLIYFQGNSAPDKSGLPSDRFSAERTGGSVSTLTIQRTQQEDSAVYLCASSLGLAGIRELFFGEGSRLTVL.

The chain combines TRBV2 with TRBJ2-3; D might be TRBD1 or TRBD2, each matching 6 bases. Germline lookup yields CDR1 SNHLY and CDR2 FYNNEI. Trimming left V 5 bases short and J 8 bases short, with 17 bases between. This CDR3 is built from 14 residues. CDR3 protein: CASSFSPGDFTQYF. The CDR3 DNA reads TGTGCCAGCAGTTTCTCACCAGGGGACTTTACGCAGTATTTT.

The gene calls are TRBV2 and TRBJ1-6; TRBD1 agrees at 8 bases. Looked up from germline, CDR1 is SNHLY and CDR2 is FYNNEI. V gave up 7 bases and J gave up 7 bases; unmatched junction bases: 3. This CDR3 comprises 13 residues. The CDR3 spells CASMQGANSPLHF. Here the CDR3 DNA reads TGTGCCAGCATGCAGGGGGCGAATTCACCCCTCCACTTT.

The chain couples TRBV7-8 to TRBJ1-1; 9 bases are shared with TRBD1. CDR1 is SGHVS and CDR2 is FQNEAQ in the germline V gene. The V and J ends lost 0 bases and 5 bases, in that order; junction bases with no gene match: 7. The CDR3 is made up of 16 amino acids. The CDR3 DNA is TGTGCCAGCAGCTTAGCGACAGGGGGTGTTTTGACTGAAGCTTTCTTT. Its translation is CASSLATGGVLTEAFF.

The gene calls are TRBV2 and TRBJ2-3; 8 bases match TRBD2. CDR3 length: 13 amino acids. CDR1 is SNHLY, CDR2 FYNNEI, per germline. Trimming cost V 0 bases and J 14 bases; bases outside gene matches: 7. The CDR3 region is CASSEAPGGPGYF. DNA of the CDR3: TGTGCCAGCAGTGAAGCTCCGGGGGGGCCGGGGTATTTT. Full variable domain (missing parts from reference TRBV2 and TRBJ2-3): EPEVTQTPSHQVTQMGQEVILRCVPISNHLYFYWYRQILGQKVEFLVSFYNNEISEKSEIFDDQFSVERPDGSNFTLKIRSTKLEDSAMYFCASSEAPGGPGYFGPGTRLTVL.

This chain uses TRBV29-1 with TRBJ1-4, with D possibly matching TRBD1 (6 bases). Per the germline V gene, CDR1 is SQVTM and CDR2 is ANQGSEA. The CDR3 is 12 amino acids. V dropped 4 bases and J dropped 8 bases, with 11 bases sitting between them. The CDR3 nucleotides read TGCAGCGTTGGCAGGGGAGTCGAAAAACTGTTTTTT. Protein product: CSVGRGVEKLFF. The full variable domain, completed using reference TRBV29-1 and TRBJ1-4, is SAVISQKPSRDICQRGTSLTIQCQVDSQVTMMFWYRQQPGQSLTLIATANQGSEATYESGFVIDKFPISRPNLTFSTLTVSNMSPEDSSIYLCSVGRGVEKLFFGSGTQLSVL.

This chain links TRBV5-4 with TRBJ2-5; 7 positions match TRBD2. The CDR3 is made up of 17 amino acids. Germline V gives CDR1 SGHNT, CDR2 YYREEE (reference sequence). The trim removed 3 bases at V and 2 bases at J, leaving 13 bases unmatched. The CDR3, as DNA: TGTGCCAGCAGCTCGGGACCCCTGGGGGGGAAACAAGAGACCCAGTACTTC. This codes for CASSSGPLGGKQETQYF. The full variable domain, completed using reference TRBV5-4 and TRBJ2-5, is ETGVTQSPTHLIKTRGQQVTLRCSSQSGHNTVSWYQQALGQGPQFIFQYYREEENGRGNFPPRFSGLQFPNYSSELNVNALELDDSALYLCASSSGPLGGKQETQYFGPGTRLLVL.

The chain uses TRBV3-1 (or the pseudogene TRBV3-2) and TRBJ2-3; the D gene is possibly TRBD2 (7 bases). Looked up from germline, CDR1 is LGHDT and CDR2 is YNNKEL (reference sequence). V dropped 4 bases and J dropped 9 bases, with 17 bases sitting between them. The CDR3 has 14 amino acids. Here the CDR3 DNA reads TGTGCCAGCAGCCTCGGCGGGGGCTTGGAGACGCAGTATTTT. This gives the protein CASSLGGGLETQYF.

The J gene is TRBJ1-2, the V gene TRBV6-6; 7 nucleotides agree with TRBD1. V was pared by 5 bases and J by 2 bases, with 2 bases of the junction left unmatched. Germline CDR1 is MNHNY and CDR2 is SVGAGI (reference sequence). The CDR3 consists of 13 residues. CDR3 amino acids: CASSVGQNYGYTF. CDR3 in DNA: TGTGCCAGCAGTGTGGGACAGAACTATGGCTACACCTTC.

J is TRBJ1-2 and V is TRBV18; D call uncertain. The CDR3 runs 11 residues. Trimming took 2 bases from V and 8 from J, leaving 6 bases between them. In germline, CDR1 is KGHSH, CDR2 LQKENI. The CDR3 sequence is CASSPGEGYTF. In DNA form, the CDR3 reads TGTGCCAGCTCACCAGGGGAGGGCTACACCTTC.

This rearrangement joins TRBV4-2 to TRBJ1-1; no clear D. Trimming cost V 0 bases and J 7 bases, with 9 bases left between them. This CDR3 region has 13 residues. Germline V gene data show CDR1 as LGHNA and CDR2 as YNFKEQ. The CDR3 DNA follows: TGTGCCAGCAGCCAAGAAGTGACGGGTGAAGCTTTCTTT. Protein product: CASSQEVTGEAFF.

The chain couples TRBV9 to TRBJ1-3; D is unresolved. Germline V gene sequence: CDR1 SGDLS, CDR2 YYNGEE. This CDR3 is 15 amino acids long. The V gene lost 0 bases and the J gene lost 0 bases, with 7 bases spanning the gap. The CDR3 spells CASSVDSSSGNTIYF. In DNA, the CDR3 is TGTGCCAGCAGCGTAGACAGCAGCTCTGGAAACACCATATATTTT.

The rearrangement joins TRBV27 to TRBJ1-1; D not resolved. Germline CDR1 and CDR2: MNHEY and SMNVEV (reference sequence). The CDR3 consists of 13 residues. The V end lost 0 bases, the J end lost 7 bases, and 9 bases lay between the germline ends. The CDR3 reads CASSLSFRDEAFF. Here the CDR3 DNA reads TGTGCCAGCAGTTTATCGTTCAGAGATGAAGCTTTCTTT.

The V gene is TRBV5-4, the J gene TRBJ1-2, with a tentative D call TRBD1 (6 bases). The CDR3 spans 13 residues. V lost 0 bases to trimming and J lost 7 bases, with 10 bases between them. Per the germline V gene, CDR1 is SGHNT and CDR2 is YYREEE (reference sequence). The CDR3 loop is CASSLGPGAGYTF. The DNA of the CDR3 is TGTGCCAGCAGCTTGGGGCCAGGGGCTGGCTACACCTTC.

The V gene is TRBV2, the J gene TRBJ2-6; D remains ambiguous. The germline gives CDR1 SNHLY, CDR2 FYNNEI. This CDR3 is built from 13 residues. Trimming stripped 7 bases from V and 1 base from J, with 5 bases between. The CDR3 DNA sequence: TGTGCCAGCATTGCGTCTGGGGCCAACGTCCTGACTTTC. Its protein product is CASIASGANVLTF.

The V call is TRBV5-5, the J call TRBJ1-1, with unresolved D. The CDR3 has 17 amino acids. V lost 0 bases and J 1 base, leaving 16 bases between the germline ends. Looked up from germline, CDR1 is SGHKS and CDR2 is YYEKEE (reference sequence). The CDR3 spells CASSLDRTGRRNTEAFF. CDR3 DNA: TGTGCCAGCAGCTTGGATCGAACCGGACGGAGGAACACTGAAGCTTTCTTT.

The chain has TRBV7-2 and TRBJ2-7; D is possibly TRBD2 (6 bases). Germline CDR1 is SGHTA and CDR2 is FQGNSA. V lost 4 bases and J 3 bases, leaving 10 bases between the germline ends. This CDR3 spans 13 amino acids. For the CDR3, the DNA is TGTGCCAGCAGCTGGACCGGGAGCTACGAGCAGTACTTC. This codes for CASSWTGSYEQYF.

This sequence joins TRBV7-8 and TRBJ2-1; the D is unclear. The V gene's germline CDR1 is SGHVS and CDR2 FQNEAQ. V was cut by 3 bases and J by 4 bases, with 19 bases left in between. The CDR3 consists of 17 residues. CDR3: CASSLGSVQALYNEQFF. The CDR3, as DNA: TGTGCCAGCAGCTTGGGTTCCGTCCAGGCCCTGTACAATGAGCAGTTCTTC.

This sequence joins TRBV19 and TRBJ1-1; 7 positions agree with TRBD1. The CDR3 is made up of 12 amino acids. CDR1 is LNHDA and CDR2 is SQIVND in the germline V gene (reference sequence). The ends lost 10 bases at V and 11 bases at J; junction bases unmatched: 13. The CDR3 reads CAMGDRRGGAFF. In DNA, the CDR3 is TGTGCCATGGGGGACAGACGCGGTGGGGCTTTCTTT. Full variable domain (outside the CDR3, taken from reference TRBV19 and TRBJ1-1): DGGITQSPKYLFRKEGQNVTLSCEQNLNHDAMYWYRQDPGQGLRLIYYSQIVNDFQKGDIAEGYSVSREKKESFPLTVTSAQKNPTAFYLCAMGDRRGGAFFGQGTRLTVV.

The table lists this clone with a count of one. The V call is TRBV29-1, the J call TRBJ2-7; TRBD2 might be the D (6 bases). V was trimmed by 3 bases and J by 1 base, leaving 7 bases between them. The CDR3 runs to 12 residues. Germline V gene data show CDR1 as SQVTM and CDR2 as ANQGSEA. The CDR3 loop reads CSVDGGSYEQYF. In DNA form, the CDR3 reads TGCAGCGTTGACGGGGGTTCCTACGAGCAGTACTTC.

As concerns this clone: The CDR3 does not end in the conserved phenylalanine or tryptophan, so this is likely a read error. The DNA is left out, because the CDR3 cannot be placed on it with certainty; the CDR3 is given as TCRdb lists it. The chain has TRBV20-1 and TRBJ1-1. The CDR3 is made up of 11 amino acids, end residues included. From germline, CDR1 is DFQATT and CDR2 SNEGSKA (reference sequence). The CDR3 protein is CSARAPPVVVV.

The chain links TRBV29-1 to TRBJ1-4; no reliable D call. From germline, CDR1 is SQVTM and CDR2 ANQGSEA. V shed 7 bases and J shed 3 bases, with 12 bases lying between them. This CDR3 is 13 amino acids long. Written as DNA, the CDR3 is TGCAGCGCCTCGGGAGGGCCTAATGAAAAACTGTTTTTT. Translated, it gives CSASGGPNEKLFF.

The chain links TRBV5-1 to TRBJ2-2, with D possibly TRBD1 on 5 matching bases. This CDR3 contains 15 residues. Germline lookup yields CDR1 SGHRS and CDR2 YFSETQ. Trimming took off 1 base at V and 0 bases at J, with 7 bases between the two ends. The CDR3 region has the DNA TGCGCCAGCAGCTTGACAGGAACGAACACCGGGGAGCTGTTTTTT. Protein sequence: CASSLTGTNTGELFF.

This chain's CDR3 is CAISEFDLGGGEAFF. The CDR3 region has the DNA TGTGCCATCAGTGAGTTTGATCTGGGGGGGGGCGAAGCTTTCTTT. The gene calls are TRBV10-3 and TRBJ1-1, with D perhaps matching TRBD1 (6 bases). Per germline, CDR1 ENHRY and CDR2 SYGVKD. This CDR3 comprises 15 residues. The ends were cut back, 1 base at V and 8 bases at J, with 17 bases in the middle.

CDR3 in amino acids: CASSLSSAGGGETQYF. CDR3 in DNA: TGTGCCAGCAGCTTAAGCTCGGCAGGGGGTGGAGAGACCCAGTACTTC. The V and J genes are TRBV7-2 and TRBJ2-5, with 7 bases fitting TRBD1. This CDR3 is 16 amino acids long. Germline V gives CDR1 SGHTA, CDR2 FQGNSA. J lost 4 bases, V lost 2 bases, and 10 bases had no gene match.

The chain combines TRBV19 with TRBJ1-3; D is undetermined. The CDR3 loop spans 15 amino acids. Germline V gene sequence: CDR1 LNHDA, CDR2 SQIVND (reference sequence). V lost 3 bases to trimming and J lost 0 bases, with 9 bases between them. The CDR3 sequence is CASSIAQSSGNTIYF. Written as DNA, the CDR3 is TGTGCCAGTAGTATCGCGCAGAGCTCTGGAAACACCATATATTTT.

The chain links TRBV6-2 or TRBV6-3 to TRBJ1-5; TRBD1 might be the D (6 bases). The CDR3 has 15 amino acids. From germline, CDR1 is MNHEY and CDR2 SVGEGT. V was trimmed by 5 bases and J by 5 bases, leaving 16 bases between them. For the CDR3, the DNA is TGTGCCAGCAGTGCCGGGACATTGTTATATCAGCCCCAGCATTTT. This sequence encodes CASSAGTLLYQPQHF.